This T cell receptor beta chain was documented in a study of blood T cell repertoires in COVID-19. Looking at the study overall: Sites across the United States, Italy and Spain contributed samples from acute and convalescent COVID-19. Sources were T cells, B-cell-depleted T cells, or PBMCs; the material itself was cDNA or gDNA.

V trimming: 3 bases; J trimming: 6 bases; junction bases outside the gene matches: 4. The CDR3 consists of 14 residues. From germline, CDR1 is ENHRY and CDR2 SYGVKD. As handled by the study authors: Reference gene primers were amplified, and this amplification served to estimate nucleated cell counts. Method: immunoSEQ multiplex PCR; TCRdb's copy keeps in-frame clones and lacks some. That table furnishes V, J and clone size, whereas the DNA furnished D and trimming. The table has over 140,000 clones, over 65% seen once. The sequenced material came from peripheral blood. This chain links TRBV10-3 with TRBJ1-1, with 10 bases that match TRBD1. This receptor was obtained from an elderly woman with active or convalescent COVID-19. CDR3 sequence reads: CAISDTTGGPEAFF. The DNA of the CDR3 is TGTGCCATCAGTGACACGACAGGGGGCCCTGAAGCTTTCTTT.